This T cell receptor beta chain was retrieved from a study of cytomegalovirus exposure and HLA in healthy donors. Study-wide results and caveats: The study had only CMV serostatus as immune exposure information. A prior analysis recorded that most TCR beta V segments were productive about 87% or about 30% of the time.

About this clone: The target antigen is unknown.

The PCR used 60 Vbeta and 13 Jbeta primers. Method: immunoSEQ multiplex PCR; TCRdb's copy keeps in-frame clones and lacks some. Among about 160,000 clones listed, roughly 77% were seen once. All donors participated as healthy donors of bone marrow. Looked up from germline, CDR1 is LNHDA and CDR2 is SQIVND (reference sequence). V gave up 5 bases and J gave up 3 bases; unmatched junction bases: 8. This CDR3 spans 18 amino acids. The genes are TRBV19 and TRBJ2-6; 12 bases fit TRBD1. Sequencing was carried out using PBMCs. The TCR originated in a woman aged 18-30 years in good health and CMV-seronegative. The CDR3 spells CASSARGQGALGANVLTF. The CDR3 region has the DNA TGTGCCAGTAGTGCCCGGGGACAGGGGGCGCTTGGGGCCAACGTCCTGACTTTC.